One sample yielded the 30 T cell receptor beta chains listed below, sequenced in a study of T-cell reconstitution after alpha-beta-depleted transplantation in children. Preparation of the TCRbeta library used unique molecular identifiers. TCRdb reprocessed the PCR reads with MiXCR, giving one entry per CDR3 protein. The table includes about 470,000 distinct CDR3 sequences, roughly two fifths detected once. The sample consisted of PBMCs, taken before TCRalphabeta/CD19-depleted stem cell transplant. The receptors here all came from a girl aged 2 to 10 with aplastic anemia, due to receive a stem cell transplant.

This clonotype showed up many times. The rearrangement joins TRBV12-3 or TRBV12-4 to TRBJ1-5; the match to TRBD1 covers 9 bases. The CDR3 runs 16 residues. Trimming cost V 5 bases and J 5 bases; bases outside gene matches: 10. The CDR3 sequence is CASSPSLGTGYQPQHF. The CDR3 region has the DNA TGTGCCAGCAGTCCCAGCCTGGGGACAGGGTATCAGCCCCAGCATTTT.

The gene calls are TRBV29-1 and TRBJ2-5; TRBD2 might be the D (6 bases). CDR3 length: 12 residues. Trimming removed 4 bases at V and 4 bases at J, with 10 bases between. Germline V gene sequence: CDR1 SQVTM, CDR2 ANQGSEA. The CDR3 DNA is TGCAGCGTTGTAGCGGACGTAGAGACCCAGTACTTC. It encodes CSVVADVETQYF.

The rearrangement joins TRBV6-5 to TRBJ2-1; no clear D gene. The V and J ends lost 2 bases and 7 bases respectively, with 9 bases between them. Germline lookup yields CDR1 MNHEY and CDR2 SVGAGI. The CDR3 has 13 residues. The CDR3 DNA follows: TGTGCCAGCAGTTACGACGCGCAGAATGAGCAGTTCTTC. Protein sequence: CASSYDAQNEQFF.

This clonotype came up once. The chain links TRBV20-1 to TRBJ1-1; D is ambiguous. Germline-derived CDR1 and CDR2 are DFQATT and SNEGSKA (reference sequence). The V end lost 3 bases, the J end lost 6 bases, and 17 bases lay between the germline ends. This CDR3 has 14 residues. CDR3 sequence reads: CSASHSGSGAEAFF. In nucleotides, the CDR3 is TGCAGTGCTAGCCACAGTGGTTCGGGCGCTGAAGCTTTCTTT.

V is TRBV7-2 and J is TRBJ1-1; unclear D gene. Between the trimmed V and J ends, which lost 1 base and 5 bases, there was a span of 11 bases. Germline V gene data show CDR1 as SGHTA and CDR2 as FQGNSA. The CDR3 has 14 residues. In DNA form, the CDR3 reads TGTGCCAGCAGCTTAGGTGGGGATCAAACTGAAGCTTTCTTT. Protein sequence: CASSLGGDQTEAFF.

This clonotype was counted only a few times. The chain couples TRBV7-9 to TRBJ2-2; D may be TRBD2 (5 bases). The germline V gene encodes CDR1 SEHNR and CDR2 FQNEAQ (reference sequence). Trimming took 6 bases from V and 5 from J, leaving 19 bases between them. This CDR3 is 16 amino acids long. Here the CDR3 DNA reads TGTGCCAGCAGTCCTCCGGGAATCACCACGACCGGGGAGCTGTTTTTT. Translated, it gives CASSPPGITTTGELFF.

Many counts were recorded for this clonotype. V is TRBV12-3 or TRBV12-4 and J is TRBJ2-7; 7 bases align to TRBD2. The CDR3 is 16 residues long. Trimming removed 3 bases from V and 3 bases from J; junction bases left unmatched: 11. For the CDR3, the DNA is TGTGCCAGCAGTTTTGATGGGGGTAGCGGGCGCTACGAGCAGTACTTC. Amino acid sequence: CASSFDGGSGRYEQYF.

In the case of this clonotype: A read error may be the cause here, since a much bigger clone is one base away. The rearrangement links TRBV5-1 to TRBJ2-4, with TRBD1 matching over 9 bases. Losses at the gene ends were 3 bases for V and 0 bases for J; bases not matched to a gene: 4. This CDR3 contains 16 residues. Germline-derived CDR1 and CDR2 are SGHRS and YFSETQ. The CDR3 loop reads CASSSDRGLAKNIQYF. The CDR3 DNA reads as TGCGCCAGCAGCTCGGACAGGGGTCTAGCCAAAAACATTCAGTACTTC.

The CDR3 here is CASSLETGLSYEQYF. In DNA form, the CDR3 reads TGTGCCAGCAGCTTGGAGACAGGGCTATCCTACGAGCAGTACTTC. This chain uses TRBV5-4 with TRBJ2-7; 7 nucleotides line up with TRBD1. Germline trimming cut 0 bases from V and 1 base from J; bases unmatched to any gene: 4. CDR3 length: 15 residues. The germline CDR1 and CDR2 sequences are SGHNT and YYREEE (reference sequence).

This clonotype occurred many times. This sequence joins TRBV12-3 or TRBV12-4 and TRBJ2-5, with D possibly matching TRBD2 (5 bases). V was trimmed by 7 bases and J by 3 bases, leaving 12 bases between them. CDR3 length: 13 residues. The CDR3 sequence: CASTLRRKETQYF. The CDR3 bases are TGTGCCAGCACCCTAAGGAGGAAAGAGACCCAGTACTTC.

This clonotype was observed once. The V gene is TRBV28, the J gene TRBJ2-3, with TRBD1 matching 9 bases. This CDR3 is 19 amino acids long. The germline CDR1 and CDR2 sequences are MDHEN and SYDVKM. V lost 6 bases, J lost 3 bases, and 19 bases stayed unmatched. The CDR3 DNA sequence: TGTGCCAGCAGCCCGTCCGGGACAGGGATTTTCCGCACGACAGATACGCAGTATTTT. Amino acids: CASSPSGTGIFRTTDTQYF.

This chain connects TRBV7-8 to TRBJ2-5, with TRBD2 identical over 11 bases. Germline loops: CDR1 SGHVS, CDR2 FQNEAQ. This CDR3 has 18 amino acids. V shed 0 bases and J 4 bases; nucleotides not matched to a gene: 10. In nucleotides, the CDR3 is TGTGCCAGCAGCTTAGCGTACACTAGCGGGAGCAACCGAGAGACCCAGTACTTC. This gives the protein CASSLAYTSGSNRETQYF.

CDR3 residues: CASSPLTGEGYEQYF. The DNA for the CDR3 is TGCGCCAGCAGCCCCTTGACAGGGGAGGGCTACGAGCAGTACTTC. The gene calls are TRBV5-1 and TRBJ2-7; a possible D gene is TRBD1 (8 bases). The CDR3 consists of 15 residues. The germline V gene encodes CDR1 SGHRS and CDR2 YFSETQ. V was cut by 4 bases and J by 3 bases, with 17 bases left in between.

This clonotype was seen a few times. The CDR3 bases are TGCAGTGCTAGAGATTGGAGGGGAGTCCAAGAGACCCAGTACTTC. Amino acids: CSARDWRGVQETQYF. The chain joins TRBV20-1 to TRBJ2-5; D perhaps matches TRBD2 (6 bases). The CDR3 covers 15 residues. CDR1 DFQATT and CDR2 SNEGSKA come from the germline V gene (reference sequence). Trimming pared 0 bases from V and 1 base from J, leaving 12 bases between.

V is TRBV20-1 and J is TRBJ2-2; tentatively, D is TRBD1 or TRBD2 (5 bases each). This CDR3 has 15 residues. V dropped 2 bases and J dropped 4 bases, with 14 bases sitting between them. Germline CDR1 is DFQATT and CDR2 is SNEGSKA (reference sequence). Here the CDR3 DNA reads TGCAGTGCTAGATCTGGTAGAGGGGCCACCGGGGAGCTGTTTTTT. This encodes CSARSGRGATGELFF.

This clonotype was counted between two and nine times. The chain carries TRBV30 and TRBJ2-5; D gene ambiguous. V was trimmed by 0 bases and J by 1 base, leaving 6 bases between them. The germline CDR1 and CDR2 sequences are GTSNPN and SVGIG (reference sequence). This CDR3 contains 13 residues. The CDR3 sequence is CAWSVNFQETQYF. The CDR3 DNA reads TGTGCCTGGAGTGTAAACTTCCAAGAGACCCAGTACTTC.

This clonotype was detected a few times. This sequence joins TRBV7-9 and TRBJ1-2, with a weak D call TRBD1 (6 bases). Germline V gene sequence: CDR1 SEHNR, CDR2 FQNEAQ (reference sequence). V dropped 2 bases and J dropped 6 bases, with 10 bases sitting between them. CDR3 length: 13 amino acids. The CDR3 region is CASSLPGAHGYTF. Written as DNA, the CDR3 is TGTGCCAGCAGCTTACCGGGGGCACATGGCTACACCTTC.

For the CDR3, the DNA is TGTGCCAGCAGCTTAAATGCCATAGCGGGAGGGCCTTCCAATGAGCAGTTCTTC. Its protein product is CASSLNAIAGGPSNEQFF. This chain links TRBV11-2 with TRBJ2-1; TRBD2 aligns across 11 bases. V dropped 2 bases and J dropped 6; count of bases not matched to a gene: 12. This CDR3 is 18 amino acids long. Looked up from germline, CDR1 is SGHAT and CDR2 is FQNNGV.

The chain combines TRBV10-3 with TRBJ2-3, with 9 positions matching TRBD1. Germline values: CDR1 ENHRY, CDR2 SYGVKD. This CDR3 comprises 15 residues. The J segment lost 4 bases and the V segment lost 4 bases, leaving 6 bases of the junction unmatched. The chain's CDR3 is CAISGSTGGADTQYF. The DNA of the CDR3 is TGTGCCATCAGTGGGTCCACAGGGGGCGCAGATACGCAGTATTTT.

This clonotype was counted between two and nine times. The chain is built from TRBV4-1 and TRBJ2-5; no clear D gene. The V and J ends lost 6 bases and 2 bases respectively, with 10 bases between them. Germline assignment: CDR1 MGHRA and CDR2 YSYEKL. This CDR3 has 13 residues. For the CDR3, the DNA is TGCGCCAGCAGGCCTGAGGAACAAGAGACCCAGTACTTC. This encodes CASRPEEQETQYF.

This clonotype has at least ten counts. CDR3 in DNA: TGCAGTGCTACATATCCCGGGACTAGACACAATGAGCAGTTCTTC. It codes for CSATYPGTRHNEQFF. The chain combines TRBV20-1 with TRBJ2-1, with 8 bases matching TRBD2. After removal of 4 bases from V and 5 bases from J, the junction contained 10 bases not matched to a gene. The CDR3 loop spans 15 amino acids. In germline, CDR1 is DFQATT, CDR2 SNEGSKA (reference sequence).

The chain couples TRBV20-1 to TRBJ2-3; maybe TRBD2 (6 bases). Looked up from germline, CDR1 is DFQATT and CDR2 is SNEGSKA (reference sequence). The CDR3 contains 14 residues. Trimming left V 4 bases short and J 4 bases short, with 15 bases between. CDR3 bases: TGCAGTGCTATGAGCGGGCATGGGCCAGATACGCAGTATTTT. Protein: CSAMSGHGPDTQYF.

V is TRBV5-6 and J is TRBJ2-5; tentative D call: TRBD2 (7 bases). Germline V lookup: CDR1 SGHDT, CDR2 YYEEEE. This CDR3 comprises 14 residues. Trimming took off 5 bases at V and 5 bases at J, with 16 bases between the two ends. This chain's CDR3 is CASSPRGTKETQYF. Here the CDR3 DNA reads TGTGCCAGCAGTCCAAGGGGGACTAAGGAGACCCAGTACTTC.

This chain links TRBV5-1 with TRBJ2-2; D possibly corresponds to TRBD1 (5 bases). The CDR3 extends over 15 amino acids. The germline CDR1 and CDR2 sequences are SGHRS and YFSETQ. Between the trimmed V and J ends, which lost 4 bases and 3 bases, there was a span of 13 bases. CDR3: CASSAQGPDTGELFF. CDR3 DNA sequence: TGCGCCAGCAGCGCCCAGGGCCCCGACACCGGGGAGCTGTTTTTT.

This clonotype was counted between two and nine times. This chain connects TRBV5-1 to TRBJ1-3; the D is unclear. The germline CDR1 and CDR2 sequences are SGHRS and YFSETQ. This CDR3 is 14 amino acids long. The V end lost 0 bases, the J end lost 6 bases, and 10 bases lay between the germline ends. The CDR3 sequence is CASSLEGIENTIYF. CDR3 nucleotides: TGCGCCAGCAGCTTGGAAGGGATCGAAAACACCATATATTTT.

The J gene is TRBJ2-3, the V gene TRBV24-1, with 7 bases aligning to TRBD2. Germline loops: CDR1 KGHDR, CDR2 SFDVKD. The CDR3 consists of 14 residues. V lost 5 bases and J lost 4; bases outside the gene matches: 5. For the CDR3, the DNA is TGTGCCACCAGTGGCGGGAGCGGGGCAGATACGCAGTATTTT. As protein: CATSGGSGADTQYF.

The chain combines TRBV2 with TRBJ1-1, with D possibly matching TRBD1 (6 bases). This CDR3 has 14 amino acids. V lost 4 bases and J lost 3, with 12 bases in between. CDR1 and CDR2 from the germline V gene are SNHLY and FYNNEI. The CDR3: CASSGTEAYTEAFF. The DNA for the CDR3 is TGTGCCAGCAGTGGGACAGAAGCTTACACTGAAGCTTTCTTT.

V gene TRBV7-2 combines with J gene TRBJ2-3; D remains unclear. V lost 5 bases to trimming and J lost 6 bases, with 15 bases between them. This CDR3 is 14 amino acids long. The germline CDR1 and CDR2 sequences are SGHTA and FQGNSA. CDR3 loop: CASSPLAVGDTQYF. CDR3 DNA sequence: TGTGCCAGCAGCCCCTTGGCGGTGGGGGATACGCAGTATTTT. Variable domain in full (rest from reference TRBV7-2 and TRBJ2-3): GAGVSQSPSNKVTEKGKDVELRCDPISGHTALYWYRQSLGQGLEFLIYFQGNSAPDKSGLPSDRFSAERTGGSVSTLTIQRTQQEDSAVYLCASSPLAVGDTQYFGPGTRLTVL.

The V and J genes are TRBV20-1 and TRBJ2-7; D remains unclear. V lost 0 bases and J 6 bases, leaving 9 bases between the germline ends. Germline V gene data show CDR1 as DFQATT and CDR2 as SNEGSKA (reference sequence). This CDR3 is 12 amino acids long. This chain's CDR3 is CSARDWRSEQYF. In nucleotides, the CDR3 is TGCAGTGCTAGAGATTGGCGCTCCGAGCAGTACTTC.

This clonotype was seen at least ten times. The CDR3 DNA is TGTGCCAGCAGCCTGACAGCGATAACCTACGAGCAGTACTTC. Amino acid sequence: CASSLTAITYEQYF. The chain has TRBV5-5 and TRBJ2-7, with D possibly TRBD1 on 5 matching bases. Germline V gene sequence: CDR1 SGHKS, CDR2 YYEKEE (reference sequence). Trimming removed 4 bases at V and 2 bases at J, with 13 bases between. The CDR3 has 14 amino acids.